The rows below give T cell receptor beta chains drawn from one sample of a study of T cell responses to AZD1222 COVID-19 vaccine. The data were produced by immunoSEQ multiplex PCR, yet TCRdb's version contains in-frame clones alone and is incomplete. The data show under 60,000 clones, under 90% seen once. Sequences were derived from peripheral blood, sampled on day 0 of AZD1222 vaccination. Receptor source: an adult in good health. The CDR3 runs from the conserved cysteine through the conserved F or W. Fields, in order: J gene, V gene, CDR3 protein.

J: TRBJ2-1; V: TRBV6-2/TRBV6-3; CDR3: CASSYTPDSRGSSYNEQFF
J: TRBJ2-2; V: TRBV11-2; CDR3: CASSLGVSGNTGELFF
J: TRBJ2-4; V: TRBV6-4; CDR3: CASRDEGRRENIQYF
J: TRBJ2-3; V: TRBV5-4; CDR3: CASSSRVTDTQYF
J: TRBJ2-2; V: TRBV28; CDR3: CASSRGGTGELFF
J: TRBJ1-1; V: TRBV29-1; CDR3: CSGYRGANTEAFF
J: TRBJ2-3; V: TRBV21-1; CDR3: CASSKARGLGDTQYF
J: TRBJ2-7; V: TRBV25-1; CDR3: CASSETGTGGYEQYF
J: TRBJ2-3; V: TRBV6-5; CDR3: CASSSGLGTDTQYF
J: TRBJ2-4; V: TRBV27; CDR3: CASSSTGLAKNIQYF
J: TRBJ2-3; V: TRBV6-5; CDR3: CASSYSTGESTDTQYF
J: TRBJ1-4; V: TRBV3-1/TRBV3-2; CDR3: CASRGRGQGFTNEKLFF
J: TRBJ1-1; V: TRBV7-8; CDR3: CASSLRAGLNTEAFF
J: TRBJ1-1; V: TRBV12-3/TRBV12-4; CDR3: CASNRAGWAEAFF
J: TRBJ2-7; V: TRBV9; CDR3: CASSVDGGGGPPYEQYF
J: TRBJ2-6; V: TRBV3-1/TRBV3-2; CDR3: CASSQSSGANVLTF
J: TRBJ2-3; V: TRBV5-1; CDR3: CASSSGLAGGPQATQYF
J: TRBJ1-2; V: TRBV24-1; CDR3: CATSDGQIDYGYTF
J: TRBJ1-2; V: TRBV4-3; CDR3: CASSQNRGAGYGYTF
J: TRBJ2-6; V: TRBV2; CDR3: CASKISSSGANVLTF
J: TRBJ1-6; V: TRBV27; CDR3: CASSRDSRSYNSPLHF
J: TRBJ2-3; V: TRBV11-3; CDR3: CASSSRGGDRGTDTQYF
J: TRBJ1-3; V: TRBV19; CDR3: CASSQGESSGNTIYF
J: TRBJ2-3; V: TRBV11-3; CDR3: CASSLDSSTDTQYF
J: TRBJ2-1; V: TRBV24-1; CDR3: CATSDYYNEQFF
J: TRBJ1-6; V: TRBV6-2/TRBV6-3; CDR3: CASSGESSSYNSPLHF
J: TRBJ1-2; V: TRBV6-5; CDR3: CASSYEGDYGYTF
J: TRBJ2-1; V: TRBV11-2; CDR3: CASSALFGSNEQFF
J: TRBJ1-1; V: TRBV10-2; CDR3: CASKIKQGTEAFF
J: TRBJ1-4; V: TRBV2; CDR3: CASSRGSTNEKLFF
J: TRBJ2-3; V: TRBV3-1/TRBV3-2; CDR3: CASSRLTSGRDTQYF
J: TRBJ1-4; V: TRBV7-9; CDR3: CASSTPGGALNAPGKLFF
J: TRBJ1-2; V: TRBV6-5; CDR3: CASSYQPGDYGYTF